This TCR beta chain was obtained from a study of immune heterogeneity within non-small cell lung tumors. Broader study findings: Local T-cell clonality and local tumor mutational burden correlated moderately but significantly (R about 0.35). For the most part, the T-cell receptor beta clonotypes present at high frequency were distinct from one individual patient to the next. High-frequency clones unique to single sites coexisted with identical dominant CDR3 beta clonotypes that recurred across tumor sites within a patient.

The germline V gene has CDR1 SGHKS and CDR2 YYEKEE (reference sequence). CDR3 length equals 16 residues. V lost 0 bases to trimming and J lost 2 bases, with 14 bases between them. The TCR beta CDR3 region was amplified by multiplex PCR employing 32 V and 13 J primers. TCRdb reanalysed the multiplex PCR reads using MiXCR and keeps one entry per CDR3 protein. The sample includes 2,000 to 2,500 distinct CDR3 sequences, approximately 30% of them seen just once. At 600 ng per sample, bulk tumor genomic DNA provided the template. From each primary tumor, several far-apart biopsies were obtained during surgery. Curative surgery was performed on patients who had untreated, newly diagnosed non-small cell lung cancer. Samples were obtained from newly diagnosed non-small cell lung cancer patients who were having surgery with curative intent. As to this clonotype: Its antigen is not identified.

The chain uses TRBV5-5 and TRBJ1-2; D perhaps matches TRBD1 (6 bases). This clonotype was sampled from a man aged 55 to 70 with non-small cell lung cancer. The sequencing input was lung tumor tissue. The CDR3 region is CASSLVRGAGNYGYTF. The DNA of the CDR3 is TGTGCCAGCAGCTTGGTACGGGGGGCCGGAAACTATGGCTACACCTTC.